This TCR beta chain was captured in a study of blood T cell repertoires in COVID-19. There are 12 residues in the CDR3. The V end was cut by 3 bases, the J end by 5 bases, with 6 bases between. Germline V gene sequence: CDR1 WSHSY, CDR2 SAAADI. Assay used: immunoSEQ multiplex PCR; TCRdb lists only in-frame clones, some missing. The sample consists of tens of thousands of clones, roughly 90% of them appearing once. Specimen: peripheral blood. The chain links TRBV10-2 to TRBJ2-3; D not certain. The sequence was obtained from a man in his 60s with COVID-19, enrolled during active disease. CDR3 in DNA: TGCGCCAGCAGTGACCCGGGAGATACGCAGTATTTT. Encoded protein: CASSDPGDTQYF.